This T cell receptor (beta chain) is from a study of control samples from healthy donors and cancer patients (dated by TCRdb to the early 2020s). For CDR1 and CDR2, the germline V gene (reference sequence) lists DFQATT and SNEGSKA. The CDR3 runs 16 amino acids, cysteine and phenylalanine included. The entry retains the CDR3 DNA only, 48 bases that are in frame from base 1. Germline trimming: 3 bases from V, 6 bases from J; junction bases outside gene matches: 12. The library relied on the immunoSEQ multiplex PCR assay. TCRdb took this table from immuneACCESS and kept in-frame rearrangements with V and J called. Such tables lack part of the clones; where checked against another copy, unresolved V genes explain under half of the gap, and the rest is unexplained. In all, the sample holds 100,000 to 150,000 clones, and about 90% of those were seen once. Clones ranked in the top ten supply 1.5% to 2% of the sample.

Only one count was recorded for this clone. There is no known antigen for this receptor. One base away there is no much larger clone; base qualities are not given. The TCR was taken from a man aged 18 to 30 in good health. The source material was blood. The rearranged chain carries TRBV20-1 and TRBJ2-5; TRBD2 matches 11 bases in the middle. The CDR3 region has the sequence CSASANSGRARKTQYF. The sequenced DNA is TGCAGTGCTAGTGCCAATAGCGGGAGGGCCCGCAAGACCCAGTACTTC.